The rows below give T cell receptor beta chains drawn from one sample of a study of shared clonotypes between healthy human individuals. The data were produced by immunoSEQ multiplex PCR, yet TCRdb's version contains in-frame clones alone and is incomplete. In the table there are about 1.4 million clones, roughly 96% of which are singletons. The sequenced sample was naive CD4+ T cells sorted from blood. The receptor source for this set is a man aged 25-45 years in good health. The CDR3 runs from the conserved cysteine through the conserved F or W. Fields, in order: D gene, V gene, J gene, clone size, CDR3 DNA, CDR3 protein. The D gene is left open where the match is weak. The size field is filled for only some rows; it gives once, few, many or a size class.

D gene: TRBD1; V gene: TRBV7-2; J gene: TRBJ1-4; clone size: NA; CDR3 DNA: TGTGCCAGCAGCTCAGCCCCCCAGGGGGGCCCAACTAATGAAAAACTGTTTTTT; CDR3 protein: CASSSAPQGGPTNEKLFF
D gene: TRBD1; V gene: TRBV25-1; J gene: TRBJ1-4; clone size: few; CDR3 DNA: TGTGCCAGCATTGGACAGGGGTTTGAAAAACTGTTTTTT; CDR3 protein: CASIGQGFEKLFF
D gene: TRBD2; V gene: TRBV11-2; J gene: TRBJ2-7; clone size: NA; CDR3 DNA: TGTGCCAGCAGCTCCCCTGCGGGAGCATTGTCCGAGCAGTACTTC; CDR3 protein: CASSSPAGALSEQYF
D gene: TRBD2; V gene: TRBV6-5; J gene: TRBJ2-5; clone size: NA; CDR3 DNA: TGTGCCAGCAGGCAGCAGCTAGCGGGAGGGGAGACCCAGTACTTC; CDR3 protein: CASRQQLAGGETQYF
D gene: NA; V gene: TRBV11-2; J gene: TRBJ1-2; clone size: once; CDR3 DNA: TGTGTATGGGGTGGTAACTATGGCTACACCTTC; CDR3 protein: CVWGGNYGYTF
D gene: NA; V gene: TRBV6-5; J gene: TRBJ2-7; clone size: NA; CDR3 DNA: TGTGCCAGCAGTTACGTGGGCGGGAAGGCGGGCGAGCAGTACTTC; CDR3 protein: CASSYVGGKAGEQYF
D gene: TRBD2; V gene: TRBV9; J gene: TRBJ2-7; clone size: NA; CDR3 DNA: TGTGCCAGCAGCGTCGGACTAGCGTCACTAGACAGCTCCTACGAGCAGTACTTC; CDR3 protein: CASSVGLASLDSSYEQYF
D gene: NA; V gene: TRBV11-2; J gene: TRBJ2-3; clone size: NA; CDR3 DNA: TGTGCCAGCAGCGCTCGGTCCACGGCGGATACGCAGTATTTT; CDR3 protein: CASSARSTADTQYF
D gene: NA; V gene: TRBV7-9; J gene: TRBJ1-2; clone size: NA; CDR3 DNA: TGTGCCAGCAGCCCCGGGCCCTCTCAGCGGGTCCACACCTTC; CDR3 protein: CASSPGPSQRVHTF
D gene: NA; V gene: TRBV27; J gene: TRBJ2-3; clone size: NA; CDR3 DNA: TGTGCCAGCAGAATCAGGGGCGCCTCTGGCATTGGCAGGGCAGATACGCAGTATTTT; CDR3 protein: CASRIRGASGIGRADTQYF
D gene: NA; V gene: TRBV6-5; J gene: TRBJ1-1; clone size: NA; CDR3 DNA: TGTGCCACATCCAGTAGTTTAGGGCGCACTGAAGCTTTCTTT; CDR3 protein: CATSSSLGRTEAFF
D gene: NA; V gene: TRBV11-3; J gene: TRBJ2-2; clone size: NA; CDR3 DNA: TGTGCCAGCGGCACGAGGTCCGGGGAGCTGTTTTTT; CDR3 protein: CASGTRSGELFF
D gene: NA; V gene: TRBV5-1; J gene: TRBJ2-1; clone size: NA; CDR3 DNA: TGCGCCAGCAGCTTACGGAGGAGCTCCTACAATGAGCAGTTCTTC; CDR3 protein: CASSLRRSSYNEQFF
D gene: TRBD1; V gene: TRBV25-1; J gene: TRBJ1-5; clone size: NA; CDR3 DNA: TGTGCCAGCAGAGGACAGGGTAGCAATCAGCCCCAGCATTTT; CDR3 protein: CASRGQGSNQPQHF
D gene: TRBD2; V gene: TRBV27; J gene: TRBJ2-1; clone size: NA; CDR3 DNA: TGTGCCAGCAGTGCCGCGGGGGGTTCCCTCAAAACGGCCTACAATGAGCAGTTCTTC; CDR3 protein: CASSAAGGSLKTAYNEQFF
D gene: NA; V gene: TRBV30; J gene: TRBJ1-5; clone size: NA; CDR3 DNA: TGTGCCTGGAGTGTCCGGGGAGGCAATCAGCCCCAGCATTTT; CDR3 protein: CAWSVRGGNQPQHF
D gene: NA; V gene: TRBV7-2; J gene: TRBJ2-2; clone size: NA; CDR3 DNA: TGTGCCAGCAGCCCATCCCCGTGGGGCACCGGGGAGCTGTTTTTT; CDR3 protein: CASSPSPWGTGELFF
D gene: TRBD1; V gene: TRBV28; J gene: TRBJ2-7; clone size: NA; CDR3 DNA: TGTGCCAGCAGTTTATGGGGACAGGGGGTTTACGAGCAGTACTTC; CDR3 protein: CASSLWGQGVYEQYF
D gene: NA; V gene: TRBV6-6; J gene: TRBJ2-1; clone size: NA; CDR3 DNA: TGTGCCAGCGCGAAAAGGGGGATATCCTACAATGAGCAGTTCTTC; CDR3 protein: CASAKRGISYNEQFF
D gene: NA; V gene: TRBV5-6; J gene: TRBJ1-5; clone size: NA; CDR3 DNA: TGTGCCAGCAGCTTGGAGACGCAGGGGCCCCAGCATTTT; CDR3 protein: CASSLETQGPQHF
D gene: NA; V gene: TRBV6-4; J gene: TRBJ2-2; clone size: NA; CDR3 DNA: TGTGCCAGCAGACCTCAGGGCACCGGGGAGCTGTTTTTT; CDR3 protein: CASRPQGTGELFF
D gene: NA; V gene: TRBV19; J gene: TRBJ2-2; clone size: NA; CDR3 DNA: TGTGCCAGTAGTGTGGGCAGGGGACGAACCGGGGAGCTGTTTTTT; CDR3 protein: CASSVGRGRTGELFF
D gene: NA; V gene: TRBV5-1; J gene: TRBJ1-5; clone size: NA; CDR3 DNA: TGCGCCAGCAGCGCGACGGGAGGGGACCGCAATCAGCCCCAGCATTTT; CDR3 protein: CASSATGGDRNQPQHF
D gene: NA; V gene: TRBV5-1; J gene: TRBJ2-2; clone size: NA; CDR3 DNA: TGCGCCAGCAAAAGAGCGGGCACGAACACCGGGGAGCTGTTTTTT; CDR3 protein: CASKRAGTNTGELFF
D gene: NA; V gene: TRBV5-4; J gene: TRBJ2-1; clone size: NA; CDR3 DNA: TGTGCCAGCAGCACCCCCGCGACCACCTACAATGAGCAGTTCTTC; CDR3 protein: CASSTPATTYNEQFF
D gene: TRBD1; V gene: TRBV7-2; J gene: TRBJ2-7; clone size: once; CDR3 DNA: TGTGCCAGCAGCTCCCGGACAGGGAGCTCCTACGAGCAGTACTTC; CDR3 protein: CASSSRTGSSYEQYF
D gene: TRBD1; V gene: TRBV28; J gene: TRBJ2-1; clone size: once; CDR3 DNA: TGTGCCAGCAGTTCCTCCGGGACAGGGGTTGATGAGCAGTTCTTC; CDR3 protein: CASSSSGTGVDEQFF
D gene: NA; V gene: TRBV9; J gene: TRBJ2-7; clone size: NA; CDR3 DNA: TGTGCCAGCAGCGTAGCGTTGGGGGGCTACGAGCAGTACTTC; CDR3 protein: CASSVALGGYEQYF
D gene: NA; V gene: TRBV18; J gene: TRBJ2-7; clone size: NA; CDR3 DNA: TGTGCCAGCTCACCGTCGCCCGGGGAAAGCTCCTACGAGCAGTACTTC; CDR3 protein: CASSPSPGESSYEQYF
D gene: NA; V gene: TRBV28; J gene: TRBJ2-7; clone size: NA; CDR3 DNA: TGTGCCAGCAGTTCTCGGGTAGAGCAGTACTTC; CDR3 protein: CASSSRVEQYF
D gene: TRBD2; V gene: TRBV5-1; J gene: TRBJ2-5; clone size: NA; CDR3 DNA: TGCGCCAGCAGCTTGGCCGGGACTAGCGGGAGTATGACCCAGTACTTC; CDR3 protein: CASSLAGTSGSMTQYF
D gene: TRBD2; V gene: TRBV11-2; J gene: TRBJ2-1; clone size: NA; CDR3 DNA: TGTGCCAGCAGTGCGCTAGCGGGAGTATTGGGTGAGCAGTTCTTC; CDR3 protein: CASSALAGVLGEQFF
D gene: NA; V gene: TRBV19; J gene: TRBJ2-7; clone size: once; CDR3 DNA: TGTGCCAGTAGGAAATATATTAACTCCTACGAGCAGTACTTC; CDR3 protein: CASRKYINSYEQYF
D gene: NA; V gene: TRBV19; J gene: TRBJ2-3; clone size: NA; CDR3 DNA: TGTGCCAGTAGTATTTTGGCGGGGGCTACTAGCACAGATACGCAGTATTTT; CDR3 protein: CASSILAGATSTDTQYF
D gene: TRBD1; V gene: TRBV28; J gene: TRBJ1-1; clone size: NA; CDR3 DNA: TGTGCCAGCAGTCCTTCGGGACAGGGGGCGGCTGAAGCTTTCTTT; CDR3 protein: CASSPSGQGAAEAFF
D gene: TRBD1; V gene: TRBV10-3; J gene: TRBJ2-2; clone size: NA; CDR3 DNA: TGTGCCATCGACCCCGGGACAGGGGGCGAAGCCGGGGAGCTGTTTTTT; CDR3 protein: CAIDPGTGGEAGELFF
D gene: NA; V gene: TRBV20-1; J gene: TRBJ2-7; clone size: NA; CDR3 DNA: TGCAGTGCTAGAGGGCTCCACGAGCAGTACTTC; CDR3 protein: CSARGLHEQYF
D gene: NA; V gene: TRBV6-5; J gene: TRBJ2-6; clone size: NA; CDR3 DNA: TGTGCCAGCAGTTACGTGGACTCTGGGGCCAACGTCCTGACTTTC; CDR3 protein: CASSYVDSGANVLTF
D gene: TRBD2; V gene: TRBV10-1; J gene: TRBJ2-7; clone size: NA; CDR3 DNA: TGCGCCAGCAGTAGGGCTAGCGGGAGCTACGAGCAGTACTTC; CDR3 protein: CASSRASGSYEQYF
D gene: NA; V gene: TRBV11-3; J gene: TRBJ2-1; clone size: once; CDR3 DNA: TGTGCCAGCAGCCGGAACAATGAGCAGTTCTTC; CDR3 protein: CASSRNNEQFF
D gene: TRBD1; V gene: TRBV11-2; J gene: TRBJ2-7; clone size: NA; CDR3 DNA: TGTGCCAGCAGCCCTGGTATAGGGACAGGGGGCATCTACGAGCAGTACTTC; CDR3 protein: CASSPGIGTGGIYEQYF
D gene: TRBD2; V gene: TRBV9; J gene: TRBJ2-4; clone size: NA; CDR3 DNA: TGTGCCAGCAGCGTAGATGCGGGAGGGGCCAAAAACATTCAGTACTTC; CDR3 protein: CASSVDAGGAKNIQYF